This T cell receptor (beta chain) was observed in a study of blood T cell repertoires in COVID-19. Germline values: CDR1 SEHNR, CDR2 FQNEAQ (reference sequence). The CDR3 spans 14 residues. V lost 4 bases and J 9 bases, leaving 16 bases between the germline ends. Clones were read by immunoSEQ multiplex PCR, and TCRdb kept only the in-frame ones, dropping some. Seen here are about 250,000 clones, 88% observed once, and the top ten hold about 5.9%. Seattle enrolled patients during active infection and tracked them longitudinally. The clonotype was recovered from a woman aged 25 to 39 with COVID-19, enrolled during active disease. This chain joins TRBV7-9 and TRBJ1-5; the D gene is possibly TRBD1 (6 bases). Sequences were obtained from peripheral blood. The CDR3: CASSSLKGGPPQHF. CDR3 DNA sequence: TGTGCCAGCAGCTCACTGAAAGGGGGACCGCCCCAGCATTTT.